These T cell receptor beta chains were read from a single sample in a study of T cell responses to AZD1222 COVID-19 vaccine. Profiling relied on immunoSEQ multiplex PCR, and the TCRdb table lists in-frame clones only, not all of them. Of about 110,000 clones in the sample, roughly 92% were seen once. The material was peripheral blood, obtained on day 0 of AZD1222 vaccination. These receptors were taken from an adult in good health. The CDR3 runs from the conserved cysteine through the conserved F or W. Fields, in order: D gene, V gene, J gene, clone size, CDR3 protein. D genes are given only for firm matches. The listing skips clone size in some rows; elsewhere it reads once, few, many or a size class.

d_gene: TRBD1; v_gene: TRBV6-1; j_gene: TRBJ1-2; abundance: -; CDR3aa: CASEGAPNYGYTF
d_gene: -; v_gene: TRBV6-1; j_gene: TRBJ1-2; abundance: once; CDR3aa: CASSEVWDSLGYTF
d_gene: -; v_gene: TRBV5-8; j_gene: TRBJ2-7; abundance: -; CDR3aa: CASSLHSYEQYF
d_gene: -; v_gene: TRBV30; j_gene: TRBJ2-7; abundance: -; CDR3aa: CAWSKFTTYEQYF
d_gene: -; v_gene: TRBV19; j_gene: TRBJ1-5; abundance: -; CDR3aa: CASSFDLDQPQHF
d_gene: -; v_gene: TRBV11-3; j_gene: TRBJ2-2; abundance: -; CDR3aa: CASSPPRTLGNTGELFF
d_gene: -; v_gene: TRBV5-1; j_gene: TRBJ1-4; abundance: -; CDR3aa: CASSQQGATNEKLFF
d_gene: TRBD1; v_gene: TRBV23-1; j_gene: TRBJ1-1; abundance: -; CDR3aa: CASSQSRDRGSPRDTEAFF
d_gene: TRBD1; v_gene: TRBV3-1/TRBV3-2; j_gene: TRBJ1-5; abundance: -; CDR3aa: CASSQGTDNQPQHF
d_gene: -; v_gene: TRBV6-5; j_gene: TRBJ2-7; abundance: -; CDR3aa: CASRTTPSSSYEQYF
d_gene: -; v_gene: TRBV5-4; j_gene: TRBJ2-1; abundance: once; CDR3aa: CASRTFGRNEQFF
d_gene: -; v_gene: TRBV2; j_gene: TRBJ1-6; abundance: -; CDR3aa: CASTPPRGQAPLHF
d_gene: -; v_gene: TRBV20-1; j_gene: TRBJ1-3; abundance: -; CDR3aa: CSQTSGNTIYF
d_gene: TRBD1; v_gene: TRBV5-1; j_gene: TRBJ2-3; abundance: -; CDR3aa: CASSLGQGFSDTQYF
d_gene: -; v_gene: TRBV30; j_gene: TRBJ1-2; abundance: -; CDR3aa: CACGGSNYGYTF
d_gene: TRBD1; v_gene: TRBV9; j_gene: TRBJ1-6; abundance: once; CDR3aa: CASSVDTGEFAPLHF
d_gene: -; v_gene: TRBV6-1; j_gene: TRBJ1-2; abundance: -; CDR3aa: CASSEVGRGAYGYTF
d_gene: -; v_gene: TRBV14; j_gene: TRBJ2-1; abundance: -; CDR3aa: CASSQVHRLATSYNEQFF
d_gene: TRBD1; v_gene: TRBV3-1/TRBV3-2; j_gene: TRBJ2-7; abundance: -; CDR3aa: CASSPDSGTGYEQYF
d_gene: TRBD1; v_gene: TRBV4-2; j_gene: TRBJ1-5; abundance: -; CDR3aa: CASSQGGTAPQPQHF
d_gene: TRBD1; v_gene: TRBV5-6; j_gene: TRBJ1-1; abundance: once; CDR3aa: CATETGDTEAFF
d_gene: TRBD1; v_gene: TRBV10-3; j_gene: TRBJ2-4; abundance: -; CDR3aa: CAISTGTELAKNIQYF
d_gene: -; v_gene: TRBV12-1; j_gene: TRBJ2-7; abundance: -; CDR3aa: CASPGILSYEQYF
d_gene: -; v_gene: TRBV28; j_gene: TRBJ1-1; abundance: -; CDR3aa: CASSLRTRGTEAFF
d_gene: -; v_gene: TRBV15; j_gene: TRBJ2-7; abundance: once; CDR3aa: CATSRQGIEGYEQYF
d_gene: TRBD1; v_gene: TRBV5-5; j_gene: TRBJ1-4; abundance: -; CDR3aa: CASSLSGGLEKLFF
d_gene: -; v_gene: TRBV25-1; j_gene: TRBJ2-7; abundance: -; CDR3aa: CASSRLGGTASYEQYF
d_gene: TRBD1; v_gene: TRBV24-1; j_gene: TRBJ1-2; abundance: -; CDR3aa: CATSAFRTGGNYGYTF
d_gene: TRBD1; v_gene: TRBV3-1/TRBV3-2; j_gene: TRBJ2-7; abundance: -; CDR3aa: CASSSGQGLRSYEQYF
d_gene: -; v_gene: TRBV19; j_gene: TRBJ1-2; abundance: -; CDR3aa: CASSFSTFYGYTF
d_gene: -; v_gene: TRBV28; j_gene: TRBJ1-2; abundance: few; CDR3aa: CASTVRGSNLYGYTF